The clone carrying this TCR beta chain turned up a few times. The sample originates from a study of blood T cell repertoires in COVID-19. Here immunoSEQ multiplex PCR was the method, and the copy in TCRdb shows in-frame clones only, minus some. The sample carries around 300,000 clones, 89% recorded once. The CDR3 has 16 amino acids. CDR1 is MNHNS and CDR2 is SASEGT in the germline V gene. V lost 0 bases and J lost 1, with 13 bases in between. The chain joins TRBV6-1 to TRBJ2-7; D might be TRBD1 (5 bases). Input material: PBMCs or T cells enriched from blood (not recorded which). This TCR was recovered from a woman aged 60-75 years who had recovered from COVID-19. The CDR3 DNA reads as TGTGCCAGCAGTGAAGCGGTCGGTGCAGGGTCCTACGAGCAGTACTTC. Amino acid sequence: CASSEAVGAGSYEQYF.